What follows are 11 T cell receptor beta chains derived from one specimen sequenced in a study of blood T cell repertoires in COVID-19 (dated by TCRdb to about 2020). The library was produced with the immunoSEQ multiplex PCR assay. What TCRdb holds here is the immuneACCESS table cut down to in-frame rearrangements. Part of the clones is not present; checked against another copy, under half of the missing clones reflect an unresolved V gene, and the others are unexplained. This sample gives about 83,000 clones in total; about nine tenths of them show up just once. The ten largest clones capture 3% of the sample. The sample comprised peripheral blood. The source of these receptors is a woman aged 45-59 years with active or convalescent COVID-19.

The chain has TRBV6-6 and TRBJ1-2; the match to TRBD1 covers 7 bases. CDR1 is MNHNY and CDR2 is SVGAGI in the germline V gene (reference sequence). V dropped 7 bases and J dropped 3; count of bases not matched to a gene: 5. The CDR3 is 13 amino acids. The CDR3 spells CASTQGQYYGYTF. The CDR3 nucleotides are TGTGCCAGCACCCAGGGACAGTACTATGGCTACACCTTC.

The CDR3 loop is CASSTSYQGVTEAFF. The CDR3 bases are TGTGCCAGCAGCACCTCATATCAGGGGGTTACTGAAGCTTTCTTT. The chain couples TRBV7-3 to TRBJ1-1; TRBD1 matches at 7 bases. The germline V gene encodes CDR1 SGHTA and CDR2 FQGTGA. Trimming cost V 5 bases and J 5 bases; bases outside gene matches: 11. The CDR3 covers 15 residues. The entire variable domain, with the rest obtained from reference TRBV7-3 and TRBJ1-1, is as follows: GAGVSQTPSNKVTEKGKYVELRCDPISGHTALYWYRQSLGQGPEFLIYFQGTGAADDSGLPNDRFFAVRPEGSVSTLKIQRTERGDSAVYLCASSTSYQGVTEAFFGQGTRLTVV.

This clone was seen ten or more times. The chain joins TRBV5-4 to TRBJ2-3, with 9 bases identical to TRBD2. The CDR3 contains 15 residues. Germline V gives CDR1 SGHNT, CDR2 YYREEE (reference sequence). With 4 bases clipped from V and 6 bases from J, the junction kept 9 bases outside the gene matches. CDR3 sequence (DNA): TGTGCCAGCAGCCCCGCCTCTCTAGCGGGGGATACGCAGTATTTT. It translates to CASSPASLAGDTQYF.

The rearrangement links TRBV7-2 to TRBJ2-3; 9 positions agree with TRBD2. The junction had 8 bases not matched to a gene; V was cut back by 3 bases and J by 4 bases. The CDR3 spans 16 residues. CDR1 is SGHTA and CDR2 is FQGNSA in the germline V gene. The CDR3, as DNA: TGTGCCAGCAGCTTGTTGGCGGGGGGGACCCCAGATACGCAGTATTTT. This sequence encodes CASSLLAGGTPDTQYF.

The chain recombines TRBV5-5 with TRBJ1-1; 8 bases match TRBD1. V was pared by 3 bases and J by 4 bases, with 8 bases of the junction left unmatched. CDR1 and CDR2 (germline): SGHKS, YYEKEE (reference sequence). This CDR3 region has 15 residues. The CDR3 DNA is TGTGCCAGCAGCTGGGAGACAGGGGTCGGCACTGAAGCTTTCTTT. This codes for CASSWETGVGTEAFF.

This CDR3 is CAWREGGDYGYTF. The CDR3 DNA sequence: TGTGCCTGGAGGGAGGGAGGAGACTATGGCTACACCTTC. This chain connects TRBV30 to TRBJ1-2; D is uncertain. Germline values: CDR1 GTSNPN, CDR2 SVGIG (reference sequence). The CDR3 consists of 13 residues. Trimming took off 3 bases at V and 3 bases at J, with 11 bases between the two ends. The whole variable domain, remainder taken from reference TRBV30 and TRBJ1-2, is SQTIHQWPATLVQPVGSPLSLECTVEGTSNPNLYWYRQAAGRGLQLLFYSVGIGQISSEVPQNLSASRPQDRQFILSSKKLLLSDSGFYLCAWREGGDYGYTFGSGTRLTVV.

The V gene is TRBV7-2, the J gene TRBJ2-7; TRBD2 aligns across 7 bases. CDR1 and CDR2 from the germline V gene are SGHTA and FQGNSA. V dropped 1 base and J dropped 2; count of bases not matched to a gene: 5. The CDR3 has 15 residues. CDR3 nucleotides: TGTGCCAGCAGCTTAGGCGGGGGTGTCACCTACGAGCAGTACTTC. Translated: CASSLGGGVTYEQYF.

V is TRBV5-8 and J is TRBJ1-2; D is unresolved. The V and J ends lost 4 bases and 4 bases respectively, with 14 bases between them. Germline-derived CDR1 and CDR2 are SGHTS and YDEGEE. The CDR3 has 14 amino acids. The CDR3, as DNA: TGTGCCAGCAGCCATCTGGGTGGGCCCTATGGCTACACCTTC. It translates to CASSHLGGPYGYTF.

The rearrangement joins TRBV6-5 to TRBJ1-5; TRBD1 agrees at 9 bases. The CDR3 is made up of 15 amino acids. CDR1 is MNHEY and CDR2 is SVGAGI in the germline V gene. Losses at the gene ends were 7 bases for V and 4 bases for J; bases not matched to a gene: 8. The CDR3 bases are TGTGCCAGCAAAAGGGGAGGACAGGGGAATCAGCCCCAGCATTTT. Encoded protein: CASKRGGQGNQPQHF.

This clone was detected once. The V gene is TRBV15, the J gene TRBJ2-7; D is ambiguous. The V gene lost 6 bases and the J gene lost 6 bases, with 15 bases spanning the gap. Germline values: CDR1 LNHNV, CDR2 YYDKDF (reference sequence). This CDR3 region has 13 residues. For the CDR3, the DNA is TGTGCCACCAGACCACACATGTCTCGCGAGCAGTACTTC. As protein: CATRPHMSREQYF.

The chain recombines TRBV10-3 with TRBJ2-1; D ambiguous. This CDR3 has 12 amino acids. Trimming took off 3 bases at V and 7 bases at J, with 7 bases between the two ends. Germline V gene lookup returns CDR1 ENHRY and CDR2 SYGVKD. Written as DNA, the CDR3 is TGTGCCATCAGTGACTATGAGAATGAGCAGTTCTTC. It is translated as CAISDYENEQFF.